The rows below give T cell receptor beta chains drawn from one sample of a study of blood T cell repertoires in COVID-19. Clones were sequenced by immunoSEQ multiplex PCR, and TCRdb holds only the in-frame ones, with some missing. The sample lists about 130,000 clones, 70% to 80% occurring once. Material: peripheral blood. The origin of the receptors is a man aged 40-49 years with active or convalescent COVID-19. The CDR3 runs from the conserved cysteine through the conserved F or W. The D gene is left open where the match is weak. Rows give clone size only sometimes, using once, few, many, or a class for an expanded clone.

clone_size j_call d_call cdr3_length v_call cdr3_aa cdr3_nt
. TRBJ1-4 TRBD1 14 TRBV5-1 CASSPGTGNEKLFF TGCGCCAGCAGCCCCGGGACAGGGAATGAAAAACTGTTTTTT
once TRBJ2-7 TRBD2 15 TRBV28 CASSTLAGGVYEQYF TGTGCCAGCAGTACCTTAGCGGGAGGGGTTTACGAGCAGTACTTC
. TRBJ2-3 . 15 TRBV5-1 CASSLGSTGGDTQYF TGCGCCAGCAGCTTGGGATCCACCGGCGGGGATACGCAGTATTTT
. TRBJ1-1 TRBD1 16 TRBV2 CASSAQGQDLNTEAFF TGTGCCAGCAGCGCCCAGGGACAGGACCTGAACACTGAAGCTTTCTTT
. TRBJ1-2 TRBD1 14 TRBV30 CAWSSGGGHYGYTF TGTGCCTGGAGTTCAGGGGGCGGACACTATGGCTACACCTTC
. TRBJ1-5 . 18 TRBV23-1 CASSQLRGMGVGNQPQHF TGCGCCAGCAGTCAACTACGGGGAATGGGAGTGGGAAATCAGCCCCAGCATTTT
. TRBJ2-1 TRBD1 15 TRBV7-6 CASSQGQGDYNEQFF TGTGCCAGCAGCCAAGGACAGGGGGACTACAATGAGCAGTTCTTC
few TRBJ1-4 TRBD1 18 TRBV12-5 CASGLNTGGIIGNEKLFF TGTGCTAGTGGTCTAAATACAGGGGGCATCATCGGTAATGAAAAACTGTTTTTT
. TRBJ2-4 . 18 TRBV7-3 CASSLWVWWAIAKNIQYF TGTGCCAGCAGCTTATGGGTATGGTGGGCCATAGCCAAAAACATTCAGTACTTC
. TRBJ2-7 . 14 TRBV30 CAWSVGQGSYEQYF TGTGCCTGGAGTGTAGGGCAGGGTTCCTACGAGCAGTACTTC
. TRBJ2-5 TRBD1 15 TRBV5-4 CASSRDRGRQWTQYF TGTGCCAGCAGCAGGGACAGGGGCCGCCAGTGGACCCAGTACTTC
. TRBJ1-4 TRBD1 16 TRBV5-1 CASSSGTGATNEKLFF TGCGCCAGCAGTTCCGGGACAGGAGCAACTAATGAAAAACTGTTTTTT
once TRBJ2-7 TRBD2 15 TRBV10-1 CASSESGTSSYEQYF TGCGCCAGCAGTGAGTCCGGGACTAGCTCCTACGAGCAGTACTTC
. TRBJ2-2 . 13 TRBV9 CASRDLLSGELFF TGTGCCAGCAGAGACTTATTATCCGGGGAGCTGTTTTTT
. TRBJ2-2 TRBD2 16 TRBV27 CASSPRGGRITGELFF TGTGCCAGCAGCCCCAGAGGCGGGAGAATAACCGGGGAGCTGTTTTTT
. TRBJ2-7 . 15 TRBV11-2 CASSLGGDRSYEQYF TGTGCCAGCAGCTTAGGGGGGGACAGATCCTACGAGCAGTACTTC
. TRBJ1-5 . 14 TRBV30 CAWSVPGGSQPQHF TGTGCCTGGAGTGTACCGGGAGGGTCCCAGCCCCAGCATTTT
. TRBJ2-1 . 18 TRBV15 CATRKSATREKLHYEQFF TGTGCCACCAGGAAGAGTGCCACACGGGAGAAACTCCACTATGAGCAGTTCTTC
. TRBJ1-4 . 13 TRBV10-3 CAISGGTNEKLFF TGTGCCATCAGTGGCGGAACTAATGAAAAACTGTTTTTT
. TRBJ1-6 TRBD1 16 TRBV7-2 CASSLASGTGDSPLHF TGTGCCAGCAGCTTAGCGTCAGGGACAGGGGATTCACCCCTCCACTTT
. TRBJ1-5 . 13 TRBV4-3 CASSQQGNQPQHF TGCGCCAGCAGCCAGCAGGGTAACCAGCCCCAGCATTTT
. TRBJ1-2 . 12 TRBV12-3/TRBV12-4 CASSLGLYGYTF TGTGCCAGCAGTTTGGGCCTCTATGGCTACACCTTC
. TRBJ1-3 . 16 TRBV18 CASSLGHASSGNTIYF TGTGCCAGCTCACTGGGGCATGCAAGCTCTGGAAACACCATATATTTT
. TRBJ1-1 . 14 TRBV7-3 CASSKGVGNTEAFF TGTGCCAGCAGCAAAGGGGTGGGGAACACTGAAGCTTTCTTT
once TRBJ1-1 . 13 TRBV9 CASSRTRNTEAFF TGTGCCAGCAGCCGGACACGGAACACTGAAGCTTTCTTT
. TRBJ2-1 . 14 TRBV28 CASRVSGSYNEQFF TGTGCCAGCAGAGTCTCCGGCTCCTACAATGAGCAGTTCTTC
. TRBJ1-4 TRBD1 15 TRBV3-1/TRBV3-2 CASSPTGTKNEKLFF TGTGCCAGCAGCCCGACAGGGACAAAGAATGAAAAACTGTTTTTT
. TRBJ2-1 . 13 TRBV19 CASSIGLSDEQFF TGTGCCAGTAGTATCGGTCTTTCCGATGAGCAGTTCTTC